The source of this TCR beta chain is a study of blood T cells in healthy people across ages. Study-level results: Expanded clonotype shifts may have been confounded, as the donors had an unknown CMV status. Comparison with aged donors showed that long-lived donors had more naive CD4+ cells and higher diversity.

For the second PCR, which ran for about 6 to 11 cycles, a sample-barcoded 5' primer and a J-beta primer mix were used. Each cDNA molecule was tagged by a template-switch adaptor with 12 random nucleotides. TCRdb passed the 5' RACE reads through MiXCR, listing each CDR3 protein once. Of about 800,000 distinct CDR3 sequences listed, just under 25% are singletons. Per the germline V gene, CDR1 is SEHNR and CDR2 is FQNEAQ (reference sequence). CDR3 size: 15 residues. V shed 4 bases and J 5 bases; nucleotides not matched to a gene: 10. This clonotype was counted a few times. Its specificity is unknown. These sequences were also reported in another study, on T cells of mothers and their children.

Sequencing input: blood. The rearrangement links TRBV7-9 to TRBJ2-5, with 7 bases aligning to TRBD2. The clonotype originates from a boy between 10 and 17 years old in good health. CDR3 sequence: CASSSFGLVDETQYF. CDR3 nucleotides: TGTGCCAGCAGCTCCTTCGGACTAGTAGACGAGACCCAGTACTTC.